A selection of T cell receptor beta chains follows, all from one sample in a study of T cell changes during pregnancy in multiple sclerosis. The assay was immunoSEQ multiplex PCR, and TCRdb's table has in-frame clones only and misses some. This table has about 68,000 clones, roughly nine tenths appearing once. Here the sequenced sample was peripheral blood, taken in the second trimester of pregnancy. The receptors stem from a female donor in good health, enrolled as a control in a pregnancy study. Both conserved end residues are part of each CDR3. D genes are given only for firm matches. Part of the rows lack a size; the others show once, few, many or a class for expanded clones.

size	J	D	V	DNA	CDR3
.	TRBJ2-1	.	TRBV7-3	TGTGCCAGCAGCTCAACCGGGACAAGCGAGCAGTTCTTC	CASSSTGTSEQFF
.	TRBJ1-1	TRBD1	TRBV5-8	TGTGCCAGCAGCTTCGCAGGGGGTTTGGGAGCTTTCTTT	CASSFAGGLGAFF
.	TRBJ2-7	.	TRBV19	TGTGCCAGTAGCTCAGTTAGCGATAGCCCCTACGAGCAGTACTTC	CASSSVSDSPYEQYF
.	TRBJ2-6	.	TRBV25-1	TGTGCCAGCAGTGCCCACTCCGGGGCCAACGTCCTGACTTTC	CASSAHSGANVLTF
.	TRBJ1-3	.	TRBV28	TGTGCCAGCAGTTTTTGGGGCGAAGGAAACACCATATATTTT	CASSFWGEGNTIYF
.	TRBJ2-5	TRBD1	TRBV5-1	TGCGCCAGCAGCCTAGGGACAGTTGGAGGAGAGGACCAGTACTTC	CASSLGTVGGEDQYF
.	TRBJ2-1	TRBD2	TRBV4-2	TGTGCCAGCAGCCCGTCCCAGACTAGCGGGATCTACAATGAGCAGTTCTTC	CASSPSQTSGIYNEQFF
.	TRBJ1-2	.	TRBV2	TGTGCCAGCAGTGACTGGGGGCTCGGCTACACCTTC	CASSDWGLGYTF
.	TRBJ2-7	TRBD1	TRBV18	TGTGCCAGCTCAAACTCGGACAGGGTCTACGAGCAGTACTTC	CASSNSDRVYEQYF
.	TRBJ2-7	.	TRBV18	TGTGCCAGCTCACCGGGGACTGACTACGAGCAGTACTTC	CASSPGTDYEQYF
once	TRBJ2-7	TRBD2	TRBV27	TGTGCCAGCAGTTTATTGGGCCGAGCGGGAGGCTACGAGCAGTACTTC	CASSLLGRAGGYEQYF
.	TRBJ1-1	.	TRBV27	TGTGCCAGCAGTCGACGGGTCGCGGACACTGAAGCTTTCTTT	CASSRRVADTEAFF
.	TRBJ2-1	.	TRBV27	TGTGCCAGCAGTAGGGCCCTAGCGATAGCCTACAATGAGCAGTTCTTC	CASSRALAIAYNEQFF
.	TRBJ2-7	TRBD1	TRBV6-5	TGTGCCAGCAGCCTGGGACAGGGGGCGACCTACGAGCAGTACTTC	CASSLGQGATYEQYF
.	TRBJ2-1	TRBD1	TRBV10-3	TGTGCCATCAGCGTTGACAGGGGGATGAATGAGCAGTTCTTC	CAISVDRGMNEQFF
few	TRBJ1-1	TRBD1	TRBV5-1	TGCGCCAGCAGCCCGGGACAGGGTTTGGGGGGTGAAGCTTTCTTT	CASSPGQGLGGEAFF
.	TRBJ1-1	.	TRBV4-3	TGCGCCAGCAGCCCGGCGGCGCCCCAGAACACTGAAGCTTTCTTT	CASSPAAPQNTEAFF
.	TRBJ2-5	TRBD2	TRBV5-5	TGTGCCAGCAGCCCACTAGCGGCCCAAGAGACCCAGTACTTC	CASSPLAAQETQYF
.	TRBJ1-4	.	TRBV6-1	TGTGCCAGCAGTGAAGGAATATGGGGACAAGACGAAAAACTGTTTTTT	CASSEGIWGQDEKLFF
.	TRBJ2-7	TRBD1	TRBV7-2	TGTGCCAGCAGCATCGGACAGGAATACGAGCAGTACTTC	CASSIGQEYEQYF
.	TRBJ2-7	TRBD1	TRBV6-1	TGTGCCAGCAGTGCTTCTCCCTCCCGACAGGGGGCTTGGGAGCAGTACTTC	CASSASPSRQGAWEQYF
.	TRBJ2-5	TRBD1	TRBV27	TGTGCCAGCAGAACAGGGGGGCAAGAGACCCAGTACTTC	CASRTGGQETQYF
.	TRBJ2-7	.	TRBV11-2	TGTGCCAGCAGCTTAGTTAGGACAGAACAGTACTTC	CASSLVRTEQYF
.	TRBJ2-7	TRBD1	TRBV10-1	TGCGCCAGCAGCCGGGACAGGGTCTACGAGCAGTACTTC	CASSRDRVYEQYF
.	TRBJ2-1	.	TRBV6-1	TGTGCCAGCAGCCGCCGACAGAGTAACAATGAGCAGTTCTTC	CASSRRQSNNEQFF
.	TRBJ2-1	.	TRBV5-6	TGTGCCAGCAGCTTAAAACGGCATGGCCTCAGCGTGCAGTTCTTC	CASSLKRHGLSVQFF
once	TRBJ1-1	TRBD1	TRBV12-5	TGTGCTAGTGGTTTGCAGACAGGGATGAACACTGAAGCTTTCTTT	CASGLQTGMNTEAFF
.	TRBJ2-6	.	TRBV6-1	TGTGCCAGCAGTGATGCGGCTTCTGGGGCCAACGTCCTGACTTTC	CASSDAASGANVLTF
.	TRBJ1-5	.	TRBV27	TGTGCCAGCAGTTTATCGTCAGGGTTTGCGGATAGCAATCAGCCCCAGCATTTT	CASSLSSGFADSNQPQHF
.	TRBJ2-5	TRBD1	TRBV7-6	TGTGCCAGCAGCCAAGGGACAGAGGTTGCAGGAGAGACCCAGTACTTC	CASSQGTEVAGETQYF
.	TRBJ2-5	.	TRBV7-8	TGTGCCAGCAGCTCGCAGACCGGGGAGACCCAGTACTTC	CASSSQTGETQYF
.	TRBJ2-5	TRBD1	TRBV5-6	TGTGCCAGCAGCACCGGACAGGGCGGAGAGACCCAGTACTTC	CASSTGQGGETQYF
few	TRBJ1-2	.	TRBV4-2	TGTGCCAGCAGCCAGGCGACAGGACTTAACTATGGCTACACCTTC	CASSQATGLNYGYTF
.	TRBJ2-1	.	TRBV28	TGTGCCAGCAGTGGAGGGAGAAGCAATGAGCAGTTCTTC	CASSGGRSNEQFF
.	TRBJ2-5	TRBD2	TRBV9	TGTGCCAGCAGCGCGGGACTAGCGGGGGCTAAGTACCAAGAGACCCAGTACTTC	CASSAGLAGAKYQETQYF
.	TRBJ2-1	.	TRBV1	TGCACCAGCAGCCATTGGCGGGGGGGCCATTTTGAGCAGTTCTTC	CTSSHWRGGHFEQFF
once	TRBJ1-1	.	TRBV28	TGTGCCAGCAGCCATAAGCCGGGCACTGAAGCTTTCTTT	CASSHKPGTEAFF
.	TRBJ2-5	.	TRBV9	TGTGCCAGCAGCGTAGGGGATAGCGAACCAGGGACCCAGTACTTC	CASSVGDSEPGTQYF
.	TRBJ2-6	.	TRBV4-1	TGCGCCAGCAGCCGGGATCCGGGACAAATCTCTGGGGCCAACGTCCTGACTTTC	CASSRDPGQISGANVLTF
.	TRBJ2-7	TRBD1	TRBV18	TGTGCCAGCTCACCTGGGACAGGGAATGCCTACGAGCAGTACTTC	CASSPGTGNAYEQYF
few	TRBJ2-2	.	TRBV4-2	TGTGCCAGCAGCCCCCTTCCCGACTCTGGGGGGGAGCTGTTTTTT	CASSPLPDSGGELFF
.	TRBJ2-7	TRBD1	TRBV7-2	TGTGCCAGCAGCTTGGACAGGGGGCATGAGCAGTACTTC	CASSLDRGHEQYF